This T cell receptor (beta chain) comes out of a study of blood T cell repertoires in COVID-19. Assay used: immunoSEQ multiplex PCR; TCRdb lists only in-frame clones, some missing. This table has some 42,000 clones, more than 65% appearing once. Germline-derived CDR1 and CDR2 are LNHNV and YYDKDF (reference sequence). The CDR3 has 15 residues. Trimming removed 4 bases at V and 2 bases at J, with 11 bases between. This chain joins TRBV15 and TRBJ1-4; D not resolved. Sequenced material: peripheral blood. This sequence originates from a man aged 80 or over with acute or convalescent COVID-19. This CDR3 is CATSKSGVTNEKLFF. Here the CDR3 DNA reads TGTGCCACCAGCAAAAGCGGGGTGACTAATGAAAAACTGTTTTTT. The full variable domain, in which reference TRBV15 and TRBJ1-4 provide the parts outside the CDR3, is DAMVIQNPRYQVTQFGKPVTLSCSQTLNHNVMYWYQQKSSQAPKLLFHYYDKDFNNEADTPDNFQSRRPNTSFCFLDIRSPGLGDTAMYLCATSKSGVTNEKLFFGSGTQLSVL.